A single T cell receptor (beta chain) is shown here with its context. Antigen specificity is unknown. This entry belongs to a study of siplizumab effects on memory and regulatory T cells. Regarding the study as a whole: The Treg-derived share of mappable alloreactive CD4+ clones averaged approximately 71% with siplizumab and 26.9% in controls. Unstimulated subsets contained matches for only a minor fraction of alloreactive clones. Under siplizumab, alloreactive sequences traced to unstimulated CD4+ memory cells were significantly reduced. Greater diversity than memory cells seemed evident in naive T cells, which also appeared to be major alloresponse contributors.

Germline CDR1 reads MNHNY; CDR2 reads SVGAGI (reference sequence). Between the trimmed V and J ends, which lost 2 bases and 4 bases, there was a span of 6 bases. This CDR3 comprises 13 residues. Assay used: immunoSEQ multiplex PCR; TCRdb lists only in-frame clones, some missing. The table shows tens of thousands of clones, with over 85% occurring only once. The chain links TRBV6-6 to TRBJ1-3; TRBD1 is a possible D gene (5 bases). The source material was non-Treg CD4+ T cells sorted from blood. The receptor comes from a human donor in good health. The CDR3 region is CASSYKGGNTIYF. The CDR3 region has the DNA TGTGCCAGCAGTTACAAGGGGGGAAACACCATATATTTT.